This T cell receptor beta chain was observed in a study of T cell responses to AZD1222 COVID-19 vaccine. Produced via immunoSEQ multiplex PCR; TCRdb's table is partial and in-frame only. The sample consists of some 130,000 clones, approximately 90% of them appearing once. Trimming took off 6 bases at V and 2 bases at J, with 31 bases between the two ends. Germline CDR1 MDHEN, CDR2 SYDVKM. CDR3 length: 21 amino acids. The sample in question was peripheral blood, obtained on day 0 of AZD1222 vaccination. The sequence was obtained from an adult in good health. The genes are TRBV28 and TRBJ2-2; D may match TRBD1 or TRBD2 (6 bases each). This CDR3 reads CASSHHSIFNSRGRNTGELFF. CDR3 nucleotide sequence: TGTGCCAGCAGCCACCACTCAATCTTTAATAGTCGGGGGCGAAACACCGGGGAGCTGTTTTTT.